This T cell receptor beta chain was profiled in a study of CXCR3-negative and CXCR3-positive naive CD8 T cells. The method, 5' RACE with UMI labels, was used to prepare the TRB cDNA libraries. TCRdb reprocessed the 5' RACE reads and keeps a single row for each CDR3 protein, giving no DNA. This repertoire comprises about 92,000 distinct CDR3 sequences; its ten largest clones make up 0.75% to 0.95%. For this clonotype: What it binds is unknown.

This CDR3 spans 13 amino acids. CDR1 MNHEY and CDR2 SVGAGI come from the germline V gene. Findings and caveats of the study: Relative to memory CD8+ cells, whose diversity was much lower, both naive subsets had comparably high diversity. The study found that naive CXCR3-negative and CXCR3-positive cells shared TRBV-TRBJ usage, while memory cells differed. More hydrophobic TRB CDR3s occurred in CXCR3-positive than in CXCR3-negative naive cells.

Sequencing used naive CXCR3+ CD8+ T cells from blood. The subset: CD45RO-CCR7+CD27+CD95- naive CD8+ T cells expressing CXCR3 (TNR3+). The sequence was obtained from a human donor in good health. Some clones in this sample may be carry-over from other donors' samples. The V gene is TRBV6-5, the J gene TRBJ2-7; TCRdb's assignment of TRBD1 cannot be checked, as there is no DNA. CDR3 protein: CASGGGQFYEQYF.